These 29 T cell receptor beta chains share one sample of origin, sequenced in a study of blood T cell repertoires in COVID-19. Sequencing was performed with immunoSEQ multiplex PCR; in TCRdb, only in-frame clones are kept and a portion is missing. The top ten clones hold roughly 7.2% of a sample with fewer than 250,000 clones, around 90% of them seen once. The specimen sequenced was PBMCs or T cells enriched from blood (not recorded which). These receptors were collected from a man aged 25 to 40 in a cohort exposed to, infected with or recovered from COVID-19 (not recorded which).

This clone appeared once. The sample has other DNA sequences that encode this CDR3 too. V is TRBV29-1 and J is TRBJ1-3; 7 bases line up with TRBD1. CDR1 SQVTM and CDR2 ANQGSEA come from the germline V gene. The junction had 5 bases not matched to a gene; V was cut back by 4 bases and J by 2 bases. The CDR3 is 14 amino acids. In DNA, the CDR3 is TGCAGCGTTGGGCTTGGACAGGCTGGAAACACCATATATTTT. Translation gives CSVGLGQAGNTIYF.

The chain recombines TRBV25-1 with TRBJ2-1; unclear D gene. V lost 7 bases and J lost 6, with 10 bases in between. The CDR3 runs 12 residues. Germline CDR1 MGHDK, CDR2 SYGVNS. CDR3: CASKPGGNEQFF. In nucleotides, the CDR3 is TGTGCCAGCAAGCCCGGCGGCAATGAGCAGTTCTTC.

The chain combines TRBV18 with TRBJ1-1; 9 nucleotides align to TRBD1. Germline lookup yields CDR1 KGHSH and CDR2 LQKENI. V trimming: 3 bases; J trimming: 0 bases; junction bases outside the gene matches: 14. The CDR3 sequence is 19 residues long. CDR3 coding DNA: TGTGCCAGCTCACCCGTGCGGACGGGACAGGGTAACTTGAACACTGAAGCTTTCTTT. This translates into CASSPVRTGQGNLNTEAFF.

This chain links TRBV4-2 with TRBJ1-4, with unresolved D. V was trimmed by 0 bases and J by 7 bases, leaving 12 bases between them. The CDR3 sequence is 15 residues long. CDR1 and CDR2 (germline): LGHNA, YNFKEQ. The DNA for the CDR3 is TGTGCCAGCAGCCAAGATGAGCAGTCGGGTGAAAAACTGTTTTTT. The encoded protein is CASSQDEQSGEKLFF.

The rearrangement links TRBV7-2 to TRBJ2-1; 10 nucleotides align to TRBD2. The germline V gene encodes CDR1 SGHTA and CDR2 FQGNSA. With 6 bases clipped from V and 0 bases from J, the junction kept 11 bases outside the gene matches. The CDR3 is 18 amino acids. The CDR3 DNA follows: TGTGCCAGCAGGACCACGACTAGCGGGCCAAGCTCCTACAATGAGCAGTTCTTC. Translated, it gives CASRTTTSGPSSYNEQFF. Supplemented by reference TRBV7-2 and TRBJ2-1, the full variable domain reads GAGVSQSPSNKVTEKGKDVELRCDPISGHTALYWYRQSLGQGLEFLIYFQGNSAPDKSGLPSDRFSAERTGGSVSTLTIQRTQQEDSAVYLCASRTTTSGPSSYNEQFFGPGTRLTVL.

This clone has just a few counts. The chain carries TRBV4-3 and TRBJ1-2; D is ambiguous. Between the trimmed V and J ends, which lost 0 bases and 6 bases, there was a span of 20 bases. Germline V gene sequence: CDR1 LGHNA, CDR2 YSLEER. The CDR3 extends over 17 amino acids. CDR3 in DNA: TGCGCCAGCAGCCAAGATCTATCCTCCGGGATCTCGGATGGCTACACCTTC. The encoded protein is CASSQDLSSGISDGYTF.

This chain joins TRBV9 and TRBJ1-1; D call uncertain. This CDR3 has 15 amino acids. V was clipped by 4 bases and J by 1 base, with 14 bases between them. Germline CDR1 and CDR2: SGDLS and YYNGEE. This chain's CDR3 is CASSPSGKTNTEAFF. CDR3 coding DNA: TGTGCCAGCAGCCCTTCGGGTAAGACGAACACTGAAGCTTTCTTT.

The chain couples TRBV9 to TRBJ1-1; D not resolved. Germline lookup yields CDR1 SGDLS and CDR2 YYNGEE. Trimming removed 4 bases at V and 5 bases at J, with 12 bases between. This CDR3 region has 13 residues. CDR3 in DNA: TGTGCCAGCAGCTTCCACAGTCGGACTGAAGCTTTCTTT. Translation: CASSFHSRTEAFF.

The chain links TRBV24-1 to TRBJ2-1; 10 nucleotides match TRBD2. The V segment lost 1 base and the J segment 2 bases; nucleotides outside the gene matches: 4. CDR1 and CDR2 from the germline V gene are KGHDR and SFDVKD. This CDR3 contains 17 residues. The CDR3 DNA is TGTGCCACCAGTGATTTACGAACTAGCGGGACCTACAATGAGCAGTTCTTC. Amino acid sequence: CATSDLRTSGTYNEQFF.

The rearrangement links TRBV7-2 to TRBJ1-4, with 7 bases matching TRBD1. The CDR3 is 16 residues long. Germline-derived CDR1 and CDR2 are SGHTA and FQGNSA. The junction had 9 bases not matched to a gene; V was cut back by 0 bases and J by 8 bases. The CDR3: CASSLAGAGGGEKLFF. In DNA form, the CDR3 reads TGTGCCAGCAGCTTAGCGGGGGCAGGGGGTGGCGAAAAACTGTTTTTT.

The chain uses TRBV28 and TRBJ2-7; TRBD2 might be the D (5 bases). The CDR3 totals 16 residues. The V end lost 1 base, the J end lost 5 bases, and 18 bases lay between the germline ends. Per the germline V gene, CDR1 is MDHEN and CDR2 is SYDVKM. The CDR3 region is CASSLYYGLARDEQYF. In DNA form, the CDR3 reads TGTGCCAGCAGTTTATATTACGGGCTAGCTCGGGACGAGCAGTACTTC.

The V gene is TRBV9, the J gene TRBJ1-2; D is undetermined. V lost 2 bases, J lost 1 base, and 9 bases lay in between. This CDR3 comprises 14 residues. Germline V gene sequence: CDR1 SGDLS, CDR2 YYNGEE. The CDR3 DNA reads TGTGCCAGCAGCGTTGCGGTGGGTAACTATGGCTACACCTTC. Residues: CASSVAVGNYGYTF.

This chain links TRBV20-1 with TRBJ1-2; D is unresolved. Germline lookup yields CDR1 DFQATT and CDR2 SNEGSKA (reference sequence). This CDR3 region has 10 residues. The ends were cut back, 3 bases at V and 8 bases at J, with 7 bases in the middle. The CDR3 DNA reads as TGCAGTGCTAGTGGCGGGGGCTACACCTTC. This translates into CSASGGGYTF.

The gene calls are TRBV29-1 and TRBJ1-1; the match to TRBD1 covers 7 bases. This CDR3 spans 15 amino acids. Trimming removed 6 bases from V and 1 base from J; junction bases left unmatched: 11. Germline loops: CDR1 SQVTM, CDR2 ANQGSEA. The CDR3 bases are TGCAGCGTCCTTACCCCTGGGACAGAGAACACTGAAGCTTTCTTT. This codes for CSVLTPGTENTEAFF.

The chain recombines TRBV6-4 with TRBJ1-1; D is possibly TRBD1 (6 bases). Trimming removed 2 bases from V and 8 bases from J, with 9 bases in between. CDR3 length: 12 amino acids. From germline, CDR1 is MRHNA and CDR2 SNTAGT. CDR3 sequence: CASSDGTTEAFF. The CDR3, as DNA: TGTGCCAGCAGTGACGGGACAACCGAAGCTTTCTTT.

The chain is built from TRBV9 and TRBJ1-2; D is ambiguous. Trimming removed 3 bases from V and 8 bases from J, with 11 bases in between. This CDR3 is 12 amino acids long. Germline lookup yields CDR1 SGDLS and CDR2 YYNGEE. The CDR3 region is CASSAGSQGYTF. The CDR3, as DNA: TGTGCCAGCAGCGCGGGGAGTCAGGGCTACACCTTC.

The chain links TRBV9 to TRBJ2-7; 7 nucleotides agree with TRBD2. Trimming removed 0 bases from V and 2 bases from J; junction bases left unmatched: 5. Germline CDR1 reads SGDLS; CDR2 reads YYNGEE. The length of the CDR3 is 15 residues. The CDR3 here is CASSVGLADTYEQYF. The CDR3 DNA is TGTGCCAGCAGCGTAGGACTAGCCGATACCTACGAGCAGTACTTC.

The chain combines TRBV7-9 with TRBJ2-7; the D gene is possibly TRBD2 (5 bases). Germline V CDR1 and CDR2: SEHNR, FQNEAQ (reference sequence). The V and J ends lost 5 bases and 2 bases respectively, with 7 bases between them. The CDR3 is 12 amino acids. The CDR3: CASSPGAYEQYF. DNA for the CDR3: TGTGCCAGCAGCCCCGGGGCCTACGAGCAGTACTTC.

The V call is TRBV7-3, the J call TRBJ2-3; 9 bases fit TRBD1. The V gene's germline CDR1 is SGHTA and CDR2 FQGTGA. J lost 1 base, V lost 5 bases, and 4 bases had no gene match. The CDR3 is 15 amino acids. The CDR3 reads CASSHTGGGTDTQYF. The CDR3 DNA is TGTGCCAGCAGCCATACAGGGGGCGGCACAGATACGCAGTATTTT.

The sample holds one count of this clone. The CDR3 sequence is CASSPQEDEKLFF. CDR3 bases: TGTGCCAGCAGCCCGCAGGAGGATGAAAAACTGTTTTTT. V is TRBV12-3 or TRBV12-4 and J is TRBJ1-4; D gene ambiguous. The CDR3 length is 13 residues. V lost 6 bases and J lost 6, with 11 bases in between.

The chain recombines TRBV11-2 with TRBJ1-1; 7 bases map to TRBD1. With 6 bases clipped from V and 0 bases from J, the junction kept 7 bases outside the gene matches. Germline lookup yields CDR1 SGHAT and CDR2 FQNNGV. The CDR3 is 15 amino acids. The CDR3 loop reads CASRRRGQLNTEAFF. CDR3 nucleotides: TGTGCCAGCAGACGACGGGGACAGCTGAACACTGAAGCTTTCTTT.

The chain couples TRBV20-1 to TRBJ2-7, with D uncertain. This CDR3 is 16 amino acids long. V lost 3 bases and J 6 bases, leaving 24 bases between the germline ends. Germline V gene lookup returns CDR1 DFQATT and CDR2 SNEGSKA (reference sequence). The CDR3 DNA sequence: TGCAGTGCTAGTCTCCCCACCGAGAGGTTAATGGGCGAGCAGTACTTC. It codes for CSASLPTERLMGEQYF.

The chain couples TRBV3-1 (or the pseudogene TRBV3-2) to TRBJ2-2, with D possibly being TRBD2 (6 bases). In germline, CDR1 is LGHDT, CDR2 YNNKEL (reference sequence). The CDR3 sequence is 19 residues long. Trimming pared 4 bases from V and 5 bases from J, leaving 26 bases between. The CDR3 protein is CASSRPTLTTSFRTGELFF. CDR3 in DNA: TGTGCCAGCAGCCGTCCAACGCTAACGACTAGTTTTCGGACCGGGGAGCTGTTTTTT.

The count of this clone is one. The genes are TRBV27 and TRBJ1-6; D unresolved. V dropped 6 bases and J dropped 1 base, with 10 bases sitting between them. Germline assignment: CDR1 MNHEY and CDR2 SMNVEV (reference sequence). This CDR3 has 15 amino acids. In DNA, the CDR3 is TGTGCCAGCAGCAAGTACTGGTCCTATAATTCACCCCTCCACTTT. Its translation: CASSKYWSYNSPLHF.

On this clone itself: The same CDR3 also results from other DNA sequences found in this sample. The rearrangement links TRBV11-3 to TRBJ1-1, with 7 bases identical to TRBD1. In germline, CDR1 is SGHNT, CDR2 YENEEA. This CDR3 comprises 13 residues. J gave up 4 bases and V 1 base, and 0 bases lay outside the gene matches. The CDR3, as DNA: TGTGCCAGCAGCTTAGGACAGGGCACTGAAGCTTTCTTT. It translates to CASSLGQGTEAFF.

A few counts support this clone. Here the CDR3 reads CASSLWGEGSVKLFF. The CDR3 nucleotides are TGTGCCAGCAGTTTATGGGGGGAGGGTTCCGTAAAACTGTTTTTT. The rearrangement joins TRBV28 to TRBJ1-4; possible D gene TRBD1, 5 bases. With 0 bases removed from V and 10 bases from J, the gap between germline ends came to 15 bases. The CDR3 totals 15 residues. Germline V gene data show CDR1 as MDHEN and CDR2 as SYDVKM. Full variable domain (remainder filled in from reference TRBV28 and TRBJ1-4): DVKVTQSSRYLVKRTGEKVFLECVQDMDHENMFWYRQDPGLGLRLIYFSYDVKMKEKGDIPEGYSVSREKKERFSLILESASTNQTSMYLCASSLWGEGSVKLFFGSGTQLSVL.

The chain joins TRBV29-1 to TRBJ2-7; D perhaps matches TRBD1 (6 bases). With 4 bases removed from V and 2 bases from J, the gap between germline ends came to 15 bases. CDR3 length: 14 amino acids. CDR1 and CDR2 from the germline V gene are SQVTM and ANQGSEA. CDR3 loop: CSVGIRGGPYEQYF. In DNA form, the CDR3 reads TGCAGCGTTGGGATCCGAGGGGGTCCCTACGAGCAGTACTTC.

DNA for the CDR3: TGTGCCAGCAGTTACTCGACCGCTTCACATCAGGGCTACTACAATGAGCAGTTCTTC. It encodes CASSYSTASHQGYYNEQFF. The chain links TRBV6-2 or TRBV6-3 to TRBJ2-1, with D possibly being TRBD1 (5 bases). Trimming pared 0 bases from V and 3 bases from J, leaving 21 bases between. Germline V gene lookup returns CDR1 MNHEY and CDR2 SVGEGT. This CDR3 is built from 19 residues.

V usage is TRBV18 and J usage is TRBJ2-5, with a tentative D call TRBD1 (6 bases). The V gene lost 5 bases and the J gene lost 7 bases, with 20 bases spanning the gap. Germline V gives CDR1 KGHSH, CDR2 LQKENI. This CDR3 spans 15 amino acids. Written as DNA, the CDR3 is TGTGCCAGCTCATCTCTACAGGGACCAGAGGGGACCCAGTACTTC. It is translated as CASSSLQGPEGTQYF.